One sample yielded the 28 T cell receptor beta chains listed below, sequenced in a study of shared clonotypes between healthy human individuals. Profiling relied on immunoSEQ multiplex PCR, and the TCRdb table lists in-frame clones only, not all of them. This table holds about half a million clones, more than 65% found once. Material for sequencing was PBMCs. The source is a woman in her forties in good health. Some clones in this sample may be carry-over from other donors' samples.

The V gene is TRBV2, the J gene TRBJ2-2, with TRBD1 matching 10 bases. This CDR3 is 17 amino acids long. The germline V gene encodes CDR1 SNHLY and CDR2 FYNNEI. V shed 6 bases, J shed 4 bases, and the junction held 11 bases outside the gene matches. The CDR3 sequence: CASRMTGTGVFTGELFF. For the CDR3, the DNA is TGTGCCAGCAGAATGACCGGGACAGGGGTGTTCACCGGGGAGCTGTTTTTT.

The rearrangement links TRBV6-5 to TRBJ2-7, with D tentatively TRBD2 (5 bases). The germline CDR1 and CDR2 sequences are MNHEY and SVGAGI. This CDR3 is built from 15 residues. V was cut by 0 bases and J by 4 bases, with 13 bases left in between. CDR3 protein: CASSYSSGVGYEQYF. The CDR3 DNA reads as TGTGCCAGCAGTTACTCGAGCGGCGTAGGATACGAGCAGTACTTC.

The rearrangement joins TRBV9 to TRBJ2-5; D is undetermined. CDR3 length: 14 residues. Germline-derived CDR1 and CDR2 are SGDLS and YYNGEE. Trimming cost V 0 bases and J 4 bases, with 10 bases left between them. The CDR3 here is CASSVDPVAETQYF. The CDR3 region has the DNA TGTGCCAGCAGCGTAGACCCAGTGGCAGAGACCCAGTACTTC.

This clone has at least ten counts. A junction boundary mismatches the germline segment, possibly from a read error. Other DNA sequences in this specimen translate into the identical CDR3. V gene TRBV5-6 combines with J gene TRBJ1-1; TRBD1 agrees at 10 bases. Germline V CDR1 and CDR2: SGHDT, YYEEEE. CDR3 length: 15 residues. CDR3 coding DNA: TGTGCCGGCAGCGCCGCGACAGGGGGCAACACTGAAGCTTTCTTT. As protein: CAGSAATGGNTEAFF.

This clone showed up just a few times. A far more abundant clone sits one base away, making this likely a read error. The gene calls are TRBV30 and TRBJ2-3; no clear D. The CDR3 length is 14 residues. Germline V gene data show CDR1 as GTSNPN and CDR2 as SVGIG (reference sequence). The CDR3 DNA is TGTGCCTGGGGTGTAGGGCTTAGCACAGATACGCAGTATTTT. Its protein product is CAWGVGLSTDTQYF.

This clone was seen a handful of times. The rearrangement uses TRBV5-5 and TRBJ2-5, with 12 nucleotides matching TRBD1. The end of the DNA aligns better with TRBJ2-7, so the J call may be wrong. The germline gives CDR1 SGHKS, CDR2 YYEKEE (reference sequence). CDR3 length equals 16 residues. The CDR3 DNA is TGTGCCAGCAGCTTCGGGACAGGGGGCATTATGTACGAGCAGTACTTC. This translates into CASSFGTGGIMYEQYF.

V is TRBV28 and J is TRBJ2-3, with D perhaps being TRBD1 or TRBD2 (5 bases each). Germline-derived CDR1 and CDR2 are MDHEN and SYDVKM. V lost 6 bases and J lost 7, with 23 bases in between. This CDR3 comprises 16 residues. CDR3 region: CASSQRGRPGPNTQYF. The CDR3 nucleotides read TGTGCCAGCAGCCAACGGGGCCGCCCGGGCCCCAATACGCAGTATTTT.

This clone was recorded once. The chain employs TRBV30 and TRBJ2-5; D not resolved. The CDR3 length is 13 residues. From germline, CDR1 is GTSNPN and CDR2 SVGIG (reference sequence). V shed 0 bases and J shed 5 bases, with 10 bases lying between them. The CDR3 sequence is CAWSVRLDETQYF. For the CDR3, the DNA is TGTGCCTGGAGTGTACGTCTAGATGAGACCCAGTACTTC.

As regards this clone: A far larger clone differs by one base, so this is likely a read error. V gene TRBV5-6 combines with J gene TRBJ1-3; the D gene is possibly TRBD1 (6 bases). Germline assignment: CDR1 SGHDT and CDR2 YYEEEE. The CDR3 totals 15 residues. DNA of the CDR3: TGTGCCAGCAGCTTGAGCGGGGGCGGTGGGTACACCATGTATTTT. This translates into CASSLSGGGGYTMYF.

In regard to this clone: A far larger clone is off by one base, so a read error is likely. Within the sample, other DNA sequences also encode this same CDR3. The CDR3 DNA reads TGTGCCAGCAGCTTGTCGGGACTAGCTAAGATTGGTGAGCAGTTCTTC. Protein product: CASSLSGLAKIGEQFF. The rearrangement joins TRBV27 to TRBJ2-1, with 9 bases identical to TRBD2. V was pared by 6 bases and J by 9 bases, with 15 bases of the junction left unmatched. Germline V CDR1 and CDR2: MNHEY, SMNVEV (reference sequence). The CDR3 loop spans 16 amino acids.

The V gene is TRBV30, the J gene TRBJ2-2; 11 bases align to TRBD2. V trimming: 3 bases; J trimming: 3 bases; junction bases outside the gene matches: 3. This CDR3 region has 15 residues. CDR1 and CDR2 (germline): GTSNPN, SVGIG (reference sequence). The CDR3 nucleotides are TGTGCCTGGAGCGGGACTAGCGGATACACCGGGGAGCTGTTTTTT. Amino acid sequence: CAWSGTSGYTGELFF.

Of note for this clone: A read error may produce the germline difference seen at one junction end. The chain recombines TRBV6-1 with TRBJ1-1; a possible D gene is TRBD1 (6 bases). The CDR3 is 16 amino acids. Germline lookup yields CDR1 MNHNS and CDR2 SASEGT. CDR3 nucleotides: TGTGCCAGCAGTGAGGCAATCACGCCGGGACATATGACGGGGGTATTT. Protein sequence: CASSEAITPGHMTGVF.

V gene TRBV4-3 combines with J gene TRBJ1-5, with a weak D call TRBD1 (5 bases). Germline V gene data show CDR1 as LGHNA and CDR2 as YSLEER. The CDR3 is 17 amino acids. V gave up 0 bases and J gave up 3 bases, with 15 bases separating them. DNA for the CDR3: TGCGCCAGCAGCCAAGATGTGGGGGGACCCGACAATCAGCCCCAGCATTTT. This translates into CASSQDVGGPDNQPQHF.

This clone was recorded many times. The V gene is TRBV6-6, the J gene TRBJ2-1; D gene ambiguous. This CDR3 contains 13 residues. Trimming pared 5 bases from V and 0 bases from J, leaving 5 bases between. From germline, CDR1 is MNHNY and CDR2 SVGAGI (reference sequence). This CDR3 is CASSTHSYNEQFF. The CDR3 nucleotides are TGTGCCAGCAGTACCCACTCCTACAATGAGCAGTTCTTC.

J is TRBJ2-7 and V is TRBV7-9, with 9 bases identical to TRBD2. J gave up 9 bases and V 5 bases, and 8 bases lay outside the gene matches. The CDR3 runs to 13 residues. From germline, CDR1 is SEHNR and CDR2 FQNEAQ (reference sequence). The CDR3 is CASSNPGLAAQYF. The CDR3 DNA follows: TGTGCCAGCAGCAACCCGGGACTAGCAGCGCAGTACTTC.

This clone has more than one count but fewer than ten. The V call is TRBV29-1, the J call TRBJ2-7, with 8 positions matching TRBD1. The CDR3 length is 13 residues. J gave up 5 bases and V 4 bases, and 7 bases lay outside the gene matches. CDR1 SQVTM and CDR2 ANQGSEA come from the germline V gene. CDR3 bases: TGCAGCGTTGTAGACAGGGGAAGGCACGAGCAGTACTTC. Amino acids: CSVVDRGRHEQYF.

The chain is built from TRBV29-1 and TRBJ2-1, with 14 bases aligning to TRBD2. The CDR3 runs 14 residues. CDR1 is SQVTM, CDR2 ANQGSEA, per germline. Losses at the gene ends were 7 bases for V and 9 bases for J; bases not matched to a gene: 8. CDR3: CSAAGTSGSVEQFF. In nucleotides, the CDR3 is TGCAGCGCCGCCGGGACTAGCGGGAGTGTTGAGCAGTTCTTC.

The gene calls are TRBV7-6 and TRBJ2-7; 8 nucleotides match TRBD1. Germline V CDR1 and CDR2: SGHVS, FNYEAQ. The CDR3 covers 14 residues. J lost 4 bases, V lost 5 bases, and 7 bases had no gene match. The CDR3 region is CASSPRTGPYEQYF. In DNA form, the CDR3 reads TGTGCCAGCAGCCCGCGGACAGGGCCATACGAGCAGTACTTC. Full variable domain (outside the CDR3, taken from reference TRBV7-6 and TRBJ2-7): GAGVSQSPRYKVTKRGQDVALRCDPISGHVSLYWYRQALGQGPEFLTYFNYEAQQDKSGLPNDRFSAERPEGSISTLTIQRTEQRDSAMYRCASSPRTGPYEQYFGPGTRLTVT.

Note on this clone: This likely reflects a read error, since a far larger clone is one base away. The chain couples TRBV25-1 to TRBJ1-1, with a weak D call TRBD1 (5 bases). The germline V gene has CDR1 MGHDK and CDR2 SYGVNS. The V gene lost 0 bases and the J gene lost 1 base, with 15 bases spanning the gap. The CDR3 has 17 amino acids. This chain's CDR3 is CASSEYAIGQGNTEAFF. In nucleotides, the CDR3 is TGTGCCAGCAGTGAATATGCGATTGGGCAGGGGAACACTGAAGCTTTCTTT. The whole variable domain, filled in from reference TRBV25-1 and TRBJ1-1, reads EADIYQTPRYLVIGTGKKITLECSQTMGHDKMYWYQQDPGMELHLIHYSYGVNSTEKGDLSSESTVSRIRTEHFPLTLESARPSHTSQYLCASSEYAIGQGNTEAFFGQGTRLTVV.

This chain uses TRBV5-1 with TRBJ1-1; 7 bases line up with TRBD1. Germline V gene sequence: CDR1 SGHRS, CDR2 YFSETQ. Trimming cost V 6 bases and J 0 bases; bases outside gene matches: 8. The CDR3 runs to 15 residues. CDR3: CASNPGGMVNTEAFF. CDR3 coding DNA: TGCGCCAGCAACCCAGGGGGTATGGTGAACACTGAAGCTTTCTTT.

The sample holds one count of this clone. Germline is not matched at one junction end, which may reflect a read error. This same CDR3 is encoded by further DNA sequences in the sample. This chain links TRBV2 with TRBJ2-7; 8 positions match TRBD1. Germline V CDR1 and CDR2: SNHLY, FYNNEI. This CDR3 contains 14 residues. The CDR3 spells CASKQGGSSYGQYF. For the CDR3, the DNA is TGTGCCAGTAAACAGGGGGGTAGCTCCTACGGGCAGTACTTC.

The rearrangement uses TRBV6-5 and TRBJ1-2, with TRBD1 matching over 8 bases. The junction had 6 bases not matched to a gene; V was cut back by 6 bases and J by 0 bases. Germline values: CDR1 MNHEY, CDR2 SVGAGI. This CDR3 region has 15 residues. CDR3 coding DNA: TGTGCCAGCAGAAAAGGACAGGGCCCTAACTATGGCTACACCTTC. Its translation is CASRKGQGPNYGYTF.

About this clone itself: A read error is possible here, since a much larger clone lies one base away. The rearrangement joins TRBV6-1 to TRBJ2-4; no clear D. Germline CDR1 MNHNS, CDR2 SASEGT. Trimming removed 1 base at V and 3 bases at J, with 13 bases between. This CDR3 has 16 amino acids. The CDR3 bases are TGTGCCAGCAGTGAAGATGGAGTGGGCGGCAAAAACATTCAGTACTTC. Protein sequence: CASSEDGVGGKNIQYF.

This rearrangement joins TRBV9 to TRBJ2-1; no clear D. V gave up 4 bases and J gave up 8 bases, with 16 bases separating them. CDR1 SGDLS and CDR2 YYNGEE come from the germline V gene. The CDR3 length is 14 residues. The CDR3 spells CASSPQFEPYEQFF. CDR3 sequence (DNA): TGTGCCAGCAGCCCCCAGTTTGAGCCCTATGAGCAGTTCTTC. Based on the CDR3 plus reference TRBV9 and TRBJ2-1, the full variable domain is DSGVTQTPKHLITATGQRVTLRCSPRSGDLSVYWYQQSLDQGLQFLIQYYNGEERAKGNILERFSAQQFPDLHSELNLSSLELGDSALYFCASSPQFEPYEQFFGPGTRLTVL.

Worth noting for this clone: This sequence is one base from a far larger clone and is likely a read error. This chain connects TRBV5-1 to TRBJ2-1; 13 positions match TRBD2. Germline trimming cut 3 bases from V and 3 bases from J; bases unmatched to any gene: 12. The V gene's germline CDR1 is SGHRS and CDR2 YFSETQ. This CDR3 contains 19 residues. Here the CDR3 DNA reads TGCGCCAGCAGCTCTCAAGGACTAGCGGGAGAATGGTACTACAATGAGCAGTTCTTC. The encoded protein is CASSSQGLAGEWYYNEQFF.

The chain couples TRBV2 to TRBJ2-7; maybe TRBD2 (6 bases). This CDR3 region has 12 residues. Trimming pared 8 bases from V and 12 bases from J, leaving 20 bases between. The germline gives CDR1 SNHLY, CDR2 FYNNEI. The DNA for the CDR3 is TGTGCCAGCCAACAAGAACCCGGGCGGGGGTACTTC. Encoded protein: CASQQEPGRGYF. Using reference TRBV2 and TRBJ2-7 for the parts outside the CDR3, the full variable domain is EPEVTQTPSHQVTQMGQEVILRCVPISNHLYFYWYRQILGQKVEFLVSFYNNEISEKSEIFDDQFSVERPDGSNFTLKIRSTKLEDSAMYFCASQQEPGRGYFGPGTRLTVT.

The chain combines TRBV2 with TRBJ1-5; D not certain. This CDR3 region has 13 residues. V lost 7 bases and J 4 bases, leaving 11 bases between the germline ends. CDR1 and CDR2 from the germline V gene are SNHLY and FYNNEI. The CDR3 nucleotides read TGTGCCAGCATATCGGGAAATAATCAGCCCCAGCATTTT. Its translation is CASISGNNQPQHF.

The chain uses TRBV9 and TRBJ2-7; 16 bases match TRBD2. The CDR3 has 16 residues. Germline lookup yields CDR1 SGDLS and CDR2 YYNGEE. V shed 2 bases, J shed 6 bases, and the junction held 5 bases outside the gene matches. The DNA of the CDR3 is TGTGCCAGCAGCGTGGGACTAGCGGGAGGGCCGCCCGAGCAGTACTTC. Amino acids: CASSVGLAGGPPEQYF.